The 18 T cell receptor beta chains given below trace back to one sample, sequenced in a study of blood T cell repertoires in COVID-19. Only in-frame clones appear in the TCRdb table, and some are missing; sequencing was by immunoSEQ multiplex PCR. The sample has approximately 170,000 clones; 86% are singletons. Input material: peripheral blood. Source of these receptors: a woman in her seventies with acute or convalescent COVID-19.

This chain uses TRBV14 with TRBJ1-1, with D possibly being TRBD1 (5 bases). V was clipped by 0 bases and J by 10 bases, with 9 bases between them. Per the germline V gene, CDR1 is SGHDN and CDR2 is FVKESK. The CDR3 has 12 amino acids. The CDR3 sequence is CASSQEGQGAFF. The DNA for the CDR3 is TGTGCCAGCAGCCAAGAAGGGCAGGGAGCTTTCTTT.

The chain is built from TRBV7-8 and TRBJ2-7; D perhaps matches TRBD1 (5 bases). V dropped 1 base and J dropped 5 bases, with 9 bases sitting between them. This CDR3 comprises 13 residues. CDR1 is SGHVS, CDR2 FQNEAQ, per germline. CDR3 in DNA: TGTGCCAGCAGCTTAGTACCAGGGAACGAGCAGTACTTC. This sequence encodes CASSLVPGNEQYF.

V usage is TRBV6-6 and J usage is TRBJ1-5, with TRBD1 matching 7 bases. This CDR3 has 14 residues. Trimming removed 8 bases from V and 2 bases from J; junction bases left unmatched: 6. Germline CDR1 and CDR2: MNHNY and SVGAGI (reference sequence). This CDR3 is CASQGGLGNQPQHF. Here the CDR3 DNA reads TGTGCCAGCCAAGGGGGCCTGGGCAATCAGCCCCAGCATTTT.

The chain carries TRBV30 and TRBJ1-3; D is unresolved. Trimming pared 1 base from V and 6 bases from J, leaving 13 bases between. Germline lookup yields CDR1 GTSNPN and CDR2 SVGIG (reference sequence). The CDR3 totals 14 residues. CDR3 loop: CAWSARGSINTIYF. The DNA of the CDR3 is TGTGCCTGGAGTGCCCGGGGATCCATAAACACCATATATTTT. Drawing the rest from reference TRBV30 and TRBJ1-3, the complete variable domain is SQTIHQWPATLVQPVGSPLSLECTVEGTSNPNLYWYRQAAGRGLQLLFYSVGIGQISSEVPQNLSASRPQDRQFILSSKKLLLSDSGFYLCAWSARGSINTIYFGEGSWLTVV.

The chain carries TRBV6-1 and TRBJ1-2, with D possibly matching TRBD1 (5 bases). V lost 0 bases and J 5 bases, leaving 10 bases between the germline ends. The germline gives CDR1 MNHNS, CDR2 SASEGT. This CDR3 comprises 14 residues. CDR3 residues: CASSEAIGGYGYTF. CDR3 in DNA: TGTGCCAGCAGTGAAGCTATTGGGGGGTATGGCTACACCTTC.

The chain is built from TRBV2 and TRBJ2-3; TRBD1 agrees at 11 bases. The germline gives CDR1 SNHLY, CDR2 FYNNEI. The CDR3 sequence is 14 residues long. The ends lost 8 bases at V and 1 base at J; junction bases unmatched: 2. This CDR3 is CASGQGAGTDTQYF. In DNA, the CDR3 is TGTGCCAGCGGACAGGGGGCTGGCACAGATACGCAGTATTTT. The whole variable domain, remainder taken from reference TRBV2 and TRBJ2-3, is EPEVTQTPSHQVTQMGQEVILRCVPISNHLYFYWYRQILGQKVEFLVSFYNNEISEKSEIFDDQFSVERPDGSNFTLKIRSTKLEDSAMYFCASGQGAGTDTQYFGPGTRLTVL.

The chain links TRBV29-1 to TRBJ2-7; D may be TRBD2 (5 bases). The V end lost 6 bases, the J end lost 2 bases, and 11 bases lay between the germline ends. The CDR3 covers 12 residues. Germline assignment: CDR1 SQVTM and CDR2 ANQGSEA. The CDR3 nucleotides are TGCAGCGTAAGGGAGCCGCCCTACGAGCAGTACTTC. Translation gives CSVREPPYEQYF.

The chain combines TRBV19 with TRBJ2-7; maybe TRBD1 (5 bases). Trimming took off 1 base at V and 2 bases at J, with 12 bases between the two ends. CDR3 size: 15 residues. The V gene's germline CDR1 is LNHDA and CDR2 SQIVND (reference sequence). The CDR3 region has the DNA TGTGCCAGTAGTATAGGTCCAGGGAAGCCCTACGAGCAGTACTTC. Translation: CASSIGPGKPYEQYF.

The rearrangement links TRBV4-2 to TRBJ1-4; D unclear. CDR1 and CDR2 from the germline V gene are LGHNA and YNFKEQ. The germline V and J ends were trimmed by 0 bases and 4 bases, with 12 bases remaining between them. This CDR3 is built from 16 residues. The CDR3 coding sequence is TGTGCCAGCAGCCAAGATCGCCGCGAGGTTAATGAAAAACTGTTTTTT. It specifies CASSQDRREVNEKLFF.

V is TRBV4-3 and J is TRBJ1-4; the D is unclear. Trimming cost V 6 bases and J 2 bases, with 13 bases left between them. Germline values: CDR1 LGHNA, CDR2 YSLEER. This CDR3 has 15 residues. The CDR3 loop reads CASRRELSTNEKLFF. Here the CDR3 DNA reads TGCGCCAGCAGGAGAGAGCTGAGCACTAATGAAAAACTGTTTTTT.

V is TRBV11-2 and J is TRBJ1-4; 12 bases agree with TRBD1. The CDR3 has 15 residues. J lost 8 bases, V lost 5 bases, and 6 bases had no gene match. Looked up from germline, CDR1 is SGHAT and CDR2 is FQNNGV. CDR3 nucleotides: TGTGCCAGCAGCGTCCGGGACAGGGGGCTAGAAAAACTGTTTTTT. Protein: CASSVRDRGLEKLFF.

Concerning this clone itself: An end of the junction does not agree with germline; a read error may underlie this. Other nucleotide sequences in the sample specify the same CDR3. V gene TRBV7-2 combines with J gene TRBJ2-7; D remains ambiguous. The CDR3 has 15 residues. Germline lookup yields CDR1 SGHTA and CDR2 FQGNSA. The CDR3 nucleotides are TGTGCCAGCAGCTTAAGTTCGCGCGCAGGCTACGAGCAGTACTTT. This sequence encodes CASSLSSRAGYEQYF.

V usage is TRBV2 and J usage is TRBJ1-2; a weak D match, TRBD1 (6 bases). Trimming shortened V by 6 bases and J by 7 bases, and 21 bases separated the two germline ends. This CDR3 has 15 amino acids. The V gene's germline CDR1 is SNHLY and CDR2 FYNNEI. The CDR3 region has the DNA TGTGCCAGCAGCGGACAGCCGATATCTCTCCTTGGCTACACCTTC. It codes for CASSGQPISLLGYTF.

The chain has TRBV12-3 or TRBV12-4 and TRBJ1-2; D uncertain. This CDR3 spans 13 amino acids. The ends were cut back, 7 bases at V and 8 bases at J, with 17 bases in the middle. The CDR3 is CASTQVTAGGYTF. DNA of the CDR3: TGTGCCAGCACCCAAGTGACGGCGGGAGGCTACACCTTC.

V usage is TRBV5-1 and J usage is TRBJ2-5, with 9 positions matching TRBD2. Germline CDR1 and CDR2: SGHRS and YFSETQ. With V trimmed by 4 bases and J by 5 bases, 6 bases remained unmatched. The length of the CDR3 is 14 residues. Here the CDR3 DNA reads TGCGCCAGCAGCCGCGGGGGGGCCGACGAGACCCAGTACTTC. This sequence encodes CASSRGGADETQYF.

The chain links TRBV6-5 to TRBJ1-1; 7 nucleotides line up with TRBD1. Germline V CDR1 and CDR2: MNHEY, SVGAGI. The J segment lost 1 base and the V segment lost 8 bases, leaving 4 bases of the junction unmatched. The CDR3 sequence is 13 residues long. The CDR3 coding sequence is TGTGCCAGCGGATGGACAGGGAACACTGAAGCTTTCTTT. Encoded protein: CASGWTGNTEAFF.

V is TRBV13 and J is TRBJ2-7, with TRBD1 matching 9 bases. The CDR3 has 14 residues. Germline values: CDR1 PRHDT, CDR2 FYEKMQ (reference sequence). The V segment lost 3 bases and the J segment 5 bases; nucleotides outside the gene matches: 5. DNA of the CDR3: TGTGCCAGCAGCTTGGGGGACAGGGTCCACGAGCAGTACTTC. Translation: CASSLGDRVHEQYF. Full variable domain (rest looked up from reference TRBV13 and TRBJ2-7): AAGVIQSPRHLIKEKRETATLKCYPIPRHDTVYWYQQGPGQDPQFLISFYEKMQSDKGSIPDRFSAQQFSDYHSELNMSSLELGDSALYFCASSLGDRVHEQYFGPGTRLTVT.

V usage is TRBV27 and J usage is TRBJ1-4; 8 bases match TRBD1. Germline V gene lookup returns CDR1 MNHEY and CDR2 SMNVEV (reference sequence). J lost 8 bases, V lost 4 bases, and 6 bases had no gene match. There are 14 residues in the CDR3. The CDR3 here is CASSYSGGKEKLFF. Here the CDR3 DNA reads TGTGCCAGCAGTTATTCAGGGGGCAAGGAAAAACTGTTTTTT. The variable domain in full, with the rest retrieved from reference TRBV27 and TRBJ1-4, is EAQVTQNPRYLITVTGKKLTVTCSQNMNHEYMSWYRQDPGLGLRQIYYSMNVEVTDKGDVPEGYKVSRKEKRNFPLILESPSPNQTSLYFCASSYSGGKEKLFFGSGTQLSVL.